This TCR beta chain stems from a study of blood T cell repertoires in COVID-19. Study background: Sources were T cells, B-cell-depleted T cells, or PBMCs; the material itself was cDNA or gDNA.

This CDR3 has 16 residues. V dropped 4 bases and J dropped 3 bases, with 16 bases sitting between them. Germline CDR1 MDHEN, CDR2 SYDVKM. As handled by the study authors: Scientists estimated how many nucleated cells there were by amplifying reference gene primers. Sequencing used immunoSEQ multiplex PCR; TCRdb keeps in-frame clones, though not all of them. D and trimming were read from the DNA, whereas the V and J calls and clone size are those reported in that table. The table shows about 140,000 clones, with about 88% occurring only once. V and J are TRBV28 and TRBJ1-5; D call uncertain. The TCR originated in a man in his fifties or sixties with active or convalescent COVID-19. Sequencing input: peripheral blood. The CDR3 sequence: CASSSTPGTPNQPQHF. CDR3 nucleotides: TGTGCCAGCAGTTCTACTCCGGGAACCCCCAATCAGCCCCAGCATTTT.